A selection of T cell receptor beta chains follows, all from one sample in a study of beta chain features in type 1 diabetes. The method was immunoSEQ multiplex PCR; TCRdb's version includes in-frame clones alone and lacks a portion of them. The sample holds around 150,000 clones, about 9% seen once. Sample: central memory CD4+ T cells from blood. The receptor set was obtained from a woman in her twenties or thirties with type 1 diabetes. Each CDR3 is given with its conserved first and last residue. The order of the fields is J gene, V gene, clone size, D gene, CDR3 DNA, CDR3 protein. D genes are given only for firm matches. Rows give clone size only sometimes, using once, few, many, or a class for an expanded clone.

>TRBJ2-2|TRBV9|few|NA
TGTGCCAGCAGCGTAGGGGGACAGAACACCGGGGAGCTGTTTTTT
CASSVGGQNTGELFF
>TRBJ1-2|TRBV5-6|few|NA
TGTGCCAGCAGCTTCCTTACTGCGTCCTATGGCTACACCTTC
CASSFLTASYGYTF
>TRBJ1-1|TRBV4-2|few|NA
TGTGCCAGCAGCCAAGAAGGACAGATGAACACTGAAGCTTTCTTT
CASSQEGQMNTEAFF
>TRBJ2-1|TRBV11-1|NA|NA
TGTGCCAGCAGCTTAGAGCTAGCTGGGCAGTTCTTC
CASSLELAGQFF
>TRBJ2-7|TRBV6-5|few|NA
TGTGCCAGCAAAAAGGGGGATTCCTACGAGCAGTACTTC
CASKKGDSYEQYF
>TRBJ2-7|TRBV11-2|NA|NA
TGTGCCAGCAGTCCATCTGCTAGCGCGAGCTCCTACGAGCAGTACTTC
CASSPSASASSYEQYF
>TRBJ1-2|TRBV30|NA|TRBD1
TGTGCCTGGGGACAGGGTCCTAACTATGGCTACACCTTC
CAWGQGPNYGYTF
>TRBJ1-2|TRBV29-1|NA|NA
TGCAGCGTTGCTGGGGAGGGGATTTACACCTTC
CSVAGEGIYTF
>TRBJ2-7|TRBV30|NA|TRBD1
TGTGCCTGGAGTGTAAAGGGGGCGCGCAACGAGCAGTACTTC
CAWSVKGARNEQYF
>TRBJ2-5|TRBV28|few|NA
TGTGCCAGCAGTTCCAGCACTAATCTTCAAGAGACCCAGTACTTC
CASSSSTNLQETQYF
>TRBJ2-7|TRBV4-1|few|NA
TGCGCCAGCAGCCTATCTATCTATCGCGAGCAGTACTTC
CASSLSIYREQYF
>TRBJ2-5|TRBV4-2|few|NA
TGTGCCAGCAGCCACACCAGACGGAGGGAGCAAGAGACCCAGTACTTC
CASSHTRRREQETQYF
>TRBJ2-1|TRBV29-1|few|NA
TGCAGCGTTGACTCGGCCACGACATACAATGAGCAGTTCTTC
CSVDSATTYNEQFF
>TRBJ2-6|TRBV11-2|NA|NA
TGTGCCAGCAGCCTAATGCTTTCTGGGGCCAACGTCCTGACTTTC
CASSLMLSGANVLTF
>TRBJ1-4|TRBV29-1|NA|NA
TGCAGCGCCCGGACAAATGAAAAACTGTTTTTT
CSARTNEKLFF
>TRBJ2-1|TRBV27|few|TRBD2
TGTGCCAGCAGTTTCCTTAGCGGGAACAATGAGCAGTTCTTC
CASSFLSGNNEQFF
>TRBJ2-1|TRBV19|NA|TRBD1
TGTGCCAGTAGCCGACAGGGAAGCTCCTACAATGAGCAGTTCTTC
CASSRQGSSYNEQFF
>TRBJ2-1|TRBV5-4|many|TRBD2
TGTGCCAGCAGCTCACCACTAGCGGGAGTCAGGAATGAGCAGTTCTTC
CASSSPLAGVRNEQFF
>TRBJ2-1|TRBV19|NA|TRBD2
TGTGCCAGTAGTGTGACTAGCGGGAGAGGAAATGAGCAGTTCTTC
CASSVTSGRGNEQFF
>TRBJ1-4|TRBV28|few|NA
TGTGCCAGCAGTTCACAGGGTGGTGGTGAAAAACTGTTTTTT
CASSSQGGGEKLFF
>TRBJ2-7|TRBV2|NA|TRBD2
TGTGCCAGCAGGGATCCGACTAGCGGGAGCAACGAGCAGTACTTC
CASRDPTSGSNEQYF
>TRBJ2-2|TRBV7-3|NA|NA
TGTGCCAGCAGCTATACAGGGAACACCGGGGAGCTGTTTTTT
CASSYTGNTGELFF
>TRBJ2-2|TRBV14|few|TRBD1
TGTGCCAGCAGCCAAGAAGGCGGCAGGGGGCCCATCGGGGAGCTGTTTTTT
CASSQEGGRGPIGELFF
>TRBJ1-1|TRBV19|NA|NA
TGTGCCAGTAGAGCACAGGGCACGAACACTGAAGCTTTCTTT
CASRAQGTNTEAFF
>TRBJ2-5|TRBV7-3|once|TRBD1
TGTGCCAGCAGCCCACTCGGGACAGGGAAGACACGCAAAGAGACCCAGTACTTC
CASSPLGTGKTRKETQYF
>TRBJ2-5|TRBV28|NA|TRBD1
TGTGCCAGCAGTTCCCGGGACAGGACGTACCAAGAGACCCAGTACTTC
CASSSRDRTYQETQYF
>TRBJ2-1|TRBV6-5|few|TRBD2
TGTGCCAGCAGTTACTCTAGCGGGTATGAGCAGTTCTTC
CASSYSSGYEQFF
>TRBJ2-7|TRBV18|NA|NA
TGTGCCAGCTCAGGACAGCGCTACGAGCAGTACTTC
CASSGQRYEQYF
>TRBJ2-1|TRBV9|few|TRBD2
TGTGCCAGCAGCGGAGGACTAGCGGGAGGAAGCAATGAGCAGTTCTTC
CASSGGLAGGSNEQFF